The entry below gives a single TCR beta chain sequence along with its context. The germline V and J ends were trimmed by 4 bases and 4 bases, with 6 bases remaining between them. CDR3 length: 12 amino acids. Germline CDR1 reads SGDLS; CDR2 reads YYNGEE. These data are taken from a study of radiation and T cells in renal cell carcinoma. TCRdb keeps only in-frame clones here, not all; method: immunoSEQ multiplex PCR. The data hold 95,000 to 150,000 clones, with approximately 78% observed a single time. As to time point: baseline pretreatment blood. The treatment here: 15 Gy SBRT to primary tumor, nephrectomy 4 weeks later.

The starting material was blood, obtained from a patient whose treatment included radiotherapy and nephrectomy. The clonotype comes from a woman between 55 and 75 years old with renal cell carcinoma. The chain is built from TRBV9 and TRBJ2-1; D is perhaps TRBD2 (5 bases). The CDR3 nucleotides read TGTGCCAGCAGCTCGGGATACAATGAGCAGTTCTTC. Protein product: CASSSGYNEQFF.